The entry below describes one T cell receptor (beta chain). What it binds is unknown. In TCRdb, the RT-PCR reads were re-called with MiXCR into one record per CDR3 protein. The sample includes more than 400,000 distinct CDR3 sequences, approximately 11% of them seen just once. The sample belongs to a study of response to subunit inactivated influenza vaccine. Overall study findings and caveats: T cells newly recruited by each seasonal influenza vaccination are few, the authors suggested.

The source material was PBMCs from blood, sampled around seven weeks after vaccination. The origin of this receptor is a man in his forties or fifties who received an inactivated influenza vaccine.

The CDR3 bases are TGTGCCAGCAGCGTAGAGTGGTCTACAGGGGAGCTGTTTTTT. Encoded protein: CASSVEWSTGELFF. The chain carries TRBV9 and TRBJ2-2; D uncertain. This CDR3 spans 14 amino acids. Trimming removed 0 bases at V and 8 bases at J, with 11 bases between. Germline lookup yields CDR1 SGDLS and CDR2 YYNGEE.